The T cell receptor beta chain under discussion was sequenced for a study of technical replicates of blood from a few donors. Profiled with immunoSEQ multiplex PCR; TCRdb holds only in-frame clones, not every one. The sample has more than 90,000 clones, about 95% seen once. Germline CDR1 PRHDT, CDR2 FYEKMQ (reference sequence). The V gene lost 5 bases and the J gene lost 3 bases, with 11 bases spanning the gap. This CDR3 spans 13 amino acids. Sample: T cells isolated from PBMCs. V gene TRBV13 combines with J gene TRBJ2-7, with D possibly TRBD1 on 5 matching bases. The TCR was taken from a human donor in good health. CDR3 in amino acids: CASSAGIGYEQYF. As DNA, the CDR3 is TGTGCCAGCAGCGCAGGGATCGGCTACGAGCAGTACTTC.